Below are 29 T cell receptor beta chains sequenced from a single sample in a study of T cell repertoires in cytomegalovirus infection (dated by TCRdb to about 2019). For sequencing, an Illumina HiSeq 1500 was employed. The raw public reads went through TCRdb reprocessing: fastp at Q25, MiXCR clone calling, in-frame beta chains kept. Entries that share a CDR3 protein sequence are merged under the most common genes and DNA. Present in this sample are more than 150,000 distinct CDR3 sequences, roughly 27% of which were seen just once. The ten biggest clones cover roughly 31% of the sample. The sample consisted of PBMCs. The receptors derive from a human donor in good health (CMV status not recorded). Some clones in this sample may be carry-over from other donors' samples.

This clonotype was recorded at least ten times. The V call is TRBV7-2, the J call TRBJ1-6, with 10 bases matching TRBD1. The length of the CDR3 is 15 residues. V shed 5 bases, J shed 8 bases, and the junction held 6 bases outside the gene matches. Germline CDR1 and CDR2: SGHTA and FQGNSA. The CDR3 loop reads CASSRDRGFDSPLHF. The CDR3 DNA follows: TGTGCCAGCAGCCGGGACAGGGGATTTGATTCACCCCTCCACTTT.

This sequence joins TRBV6-2 or TRBV6-3 and TRBJ1-1, with D possibly being TRBD1 (5 bases). Trimming cost V 6 bases and J 4 bases, with 30 bases left between them. CDR3 size: 19 residues. CDR1 is MNHEY and CDR2 is SVGEGT in the germline V gene. The CDR3 DNA is TGTGCCAGCAGAAATCGGACGAAGAGACGCCTACATGGGGGCACTGAAGCTTTCTTT. The encoded protein is CASRNRTKRRLHGGTEAFF.

In its sample, this clonotype was seen a few times. The V call is TRBV7-3, the J call TRBJ2-3, with 10 positions matching TRBD2. Germline CDR1 is SGHTA and CDR2 is FQGTGA. The CDR3 runs 14 residues. V lost 5 bases and J lost 8; bases outside the gene matches: 7. The CDR3 bases are TGTGCCAGCAGCCAGCGGGGGGGCCAAGGTACGCAGTATTTT. This gives the protein CASSQRGGQGTQYF.

Only a few counts were recorded for this clonotype. The V and J genes are TRBV6-2 or TRBV6-3 and TRBJ1-1, with D possibly TRBD1 on 6 matching bases. The V end was cut by 6 bases, the J end by 4 bases, with 18 bases between. Germline CDR1 MNHEY, CDR2 SVGEGT. This CDR3 region has 15 residues. The DNA of the CDR3 is TGTGCCAGCAGCCAATCCGAGACACAGGGCACTGAAGCTTTCTTT. It codes for CASSQSETQGTEAFF.

This clonotype showed up just a few times. The V gene is TRBV6-2 or TRBV6-3, the J gene TRBJ1-4; possibly TRBD1 for D (5 bases). Germline CDR1 is MNHEY and CDR2 is SVGEGT. V lost 8 bases and J 1 base, leaving 14 bases between the germline ends. This CDR3 contains 15 residues. Written as DNA, the CDR3 is TGTGCCAGCGGTTGGAGGGGTGGAACTAATGAAAAACTGTTTTTT. Protein sequence: CASGWRGGTNEKLFF.

This chain uses TRBV12-3 or TRBV12-4 with TRBJ2-2; 11 bases agree with TRBD1. The CDR3 totals 14 residues. V shed 6 bases, J shed 7 bases, and the junction held 4 bases outside the gene matches. CDR3 protein: CASSRTGGFGELFF. CDR3 in DNA: TGTGCCAGCAGCCGGACAGGGGGCTTCGGGGAGCTGTTTTTT.

This sequence joins TRBV6-2 or TRBV6-3 and TRBJ1-5; D gene ambiguous. This CDR3 is built from 14 residues. Germline CDR1 reads MNHEY; CDR2 reads SVGEGT. Trimming pared 5 bases from V and 0 bases from J, leaving 8 bases between. Here the CDR3 DNA reads TGTGCCAGCAGTCGGATATCTAGCAATCAGCCCCAGCATTTT. It codes for CASSRISSNQPQHF.

This clonotype was found a few times. The CDR3 loop reads CASSHRSSYNSPLHF. In nucleotides, the CDR3 is TGTGCCAGCAGCCACAGAAGCTCCTATAATTCACCCCTCCACTTT. This rearrangement joins TRBV28 to TRBJ1-6; D is unclear. Germline CDR1 is MDHEN and CDR2 is SYDVKM. V lost 6 bases and J lost 0, with 9 bases in between. The CDR3 is made up of 15 amino acids.

The chain employs TRBV29-1 and TRBJ2-1; no clear D gene. Germline CDR1 is SQVTM and CDR2 is ANQGSEA. CDR3 length: 9 amino acids. Trimming took 3 bases from V and 8 from J, leaving 2 bases between them. The chain's CDR3 is CSVDHEQFF. CDR3 DNA: TGCAGCGTTGACCATGAGCAGTTCTTC.

This chain connects TRBV12-3 or TRBV12-4 to TRBJ1-5; TRBD1 might be the D (5 bases). Trimming took off 3 bases at V and 3 bases at J, with 12 bases between the two ends. This CDR3 has 15 residues. CDR3 protein: CASSLGGLTNQPQHF. CDR3 in DNA: TGTGCCAGCAGTTTGGGGGGACTCACCAATCAGCCCCAGCATTTT.

This clonotype came up a few times. The chain couples TRBV20-1 to TRBJ2-2, with a tentative D call TRBD2 (6 bases). The CDR3 is 13 amino acids. V lost 4 bases and J 8 bases, leaving 14 bases between the germline ends. Germline CDR1 DFQATT, CDR2 SNEGSKA (reference sequence). CDR3 DNA sequence: TGCAGTGCTACCAGGACCAGCGGGGGGGAGCTGTTTTTT. It encodes CSATRTSGGELFF.

This clonotype came up a few times. The CDR3 nucleotides read TGTGCCAGCCAAGGATCGGAAGCTTTCTTT. This encodes CASQGSEAFF. This chain joins TRBV7-4 and TRBJ1-1; D remains unclear. CDR3 length: 10 amino acids. V shed 8 bases and J shed 8 bases, with 9 bases lying between them. CDR1 and CDR2 from the germline V gene are SGHVT and SQSDAQ.

In this sample, this clonotype turned up a few times. The chain combines TRBV6-1 with TRBJ2-5; D gene unclear. V was shortened by 6 bases and J by 5 bases, with 22 bases between the two germline ends. The CDR3 has 16 amino acids. Germline CDR1 reads MNHNS; CDR2 reads SASEGT. The CDR3 nucleotides read TGTGCCAGCAGGCGTAATTCCCCTCCAGGATGGGAGACCCAGTACTTC. Residues: CASRRNSPPGWETQYF.

This sequence joins TRBV10-2 and TRBJ2-1; perhaps TRBD1 as D (5 bases). Germline loops: CDR1 WSHSY, CDR2 SAAADI. The CDR3 length is 15 residues. Trimming took off 4 bases at V and 0 bases at J, with 10 bases between the two ends. The CDR3 DNA follows: TGCGCCAGCAGTGTCCGACAGAGCTCCTACAATGAGCAGTTCTTC. It specifies CASSVRQSSYNEQFF.

This rearrangement joins TRBV14 to TRBJ1-2; 7 bases agree with TRBD1. The length of the CDR3 is 14 residues. V was pared by 4 bases and J by 7 bases, with 9 bases of the junction left unmatched. CDR1 is SGHDN and CDR2 is FVKESK in the germline V gene. CDR3 sequence: CASSPEVPGGGYTF. Written as DNA, the CDR3 is TGTGCCAGCAGCCCAGAAGTACCAGGGGGTGGCTACACCTTC. Using reference TRBV14 and TRBJ1-2 for the parts outside the CDR3, the full variable domain is EAGVTQFPSHSVIEKGQTVTLRCDPISGHDNLYWYRRVMGKEIKFLLHFVKESKQDESGMPNNRFLAERTGGTYSTLKVQPAELEDSGVYFCASSPEVPGGGYTFGSGTRLTVV.

The J gene is TRBJ2-7, the V gene TRBV2; possible D gene TRBD1, 6 bases. This CDR3 is 11 amino acids long. Germline lookup yields CDR1 SNHLY and CDR2 FYNNEI. V lost 5 bases and J 7 bases, leaving 9 bases between the germline ends. CDR3 nucleotides: TGTGCCAGCAGTTACAGGGAAGAGCAGTACTTC. Amino acids: CASSYREEQYF.

V usage is TRBV7-6 and J usage is TRBJ1-4; a possible D gene is TRBD1 (5 bases). Germline assignment: CDR1 SGHVS and CDR2 FNYEAQ. The CDR3 runs to 15 residues. Trimming took off 1 base at V and 5 bases at J, with 11 bases between the two ends. The CDR3 region is CASSLDAGQNEKLFF. In DNA form, the CDR3 reads TGTGCCAGCAGCTTAGACGCAGGGCAGAATGAAAAACTGTTTTTT.

This clonotype was counted between two and nine times. The J gene is TRBJ2-5, the V gene TRBV15; D perhaps matches TRBD1 (5 bases). Trimming cost V 0 bases and J 7 bases, with 12 bases left between them. The CDR3 sequence is 14 residues long. Germline CDR1 LNHNV, CDR2 YYDKDF (reference sequence). The CDR3 protein is CATSRDRVDGTQYF. The CDR3, as DNA: TGTGCCACCAGCAGAGACAGGGTGGACGGGACCCAGTACTTC.

This clonotype occurred once. The V call is TRBV11-2, the J call TRBJ2-2; TRBD1 is a possible D gene (5 bases). The ends were cut back, 0 bases at V and 8 bases at J, with 7 bases in the middle. CDR3 length: 13 amino acids. The V gene's germline CDR1 is SGHAT and CDR2 FQNNGV. The CDR3: CASSLERTGELFF. Written as DNA, the CDR3 is TGTGCCAGCAGCTTAGAAAGGACAGGGGAGCTGTTTTTT.

This clonotype was counted between two and nine times. The V and J genes are TRBV7-3 and TRBJ1-1; D unclear. CDR3 length: 13 amino acids. V lost 0 bases and J lost 10, with 12 bases in between. Germline V gives CDR1 SGHTA, CDR2 FQGTGA. This CDR3 reads CASSLTEVQTAFF. The DNA for the CDR3 is TGTGCCAGCAGCTTAACGGAGGTCCAAACAGCTTTCTTT.

This clonotype was recorded at least ten times. The chain combines TRBV29-1 with TRBJ1-2, with a tentative D call TRBD1 (6 bases). V lost 2 bases and J 3 bases, leaving 10 bases between the germline ends. The CDR3 contains 13 residues. CDR1 and CDR2 (germline): SQVTM, ANQGSEA. The DNA for the CDR3 is TGCAGCGTTGAATCAGGGGAGGACTATGGCTACACCTTC. Translated, it gives CSVESGEDYGYTF.

As to this clonotype: The junction departs from the called germline gene at one end, perhaps through a read error. The chain has TRBV11-2 and TRBJ1-2, with 10 bases that match TRBD1. This CDR3 spans 16 amino acids. Per germline, CDR1 SGHAT and CDR2 FQNNGV. The CDR3 sequence is CASSLVPGQGNYGFTF. CDR3 bases: TGTGCCAGCAGCTTAGTCCCGGGACAGGGGAACTATGGCTTCACCTTC.

This clonotype was seen only a few times. The rearrangement joins TRBV7-9 to TRBJ1-2; D remains unclear. Trimming took off 5 bases at V and 7 bases at J, with 14 bases between the two ends. CDR1 and CDR2 (germline): SEHNR, FQNEAQ (reference sequence). This CDR3 has 13 amino acids. The CDR3 DNA follows: TGTGCCAGCAGCCACCCTCAGGACGGTGGCTACACCTTC. Translating it yields CASSHPQDGGYTF.

The chain recombines TRBV20-1 with TRBJ2-5, with D perhaps matching TRBD1 (6 bases). The length of the CDR3 is 14 residues. The germline V and J ends were trimmed by 3 bases and 5 bases, with 16 bases remaining between them. CDR1 is DFQATT, CDR2 SNEGSKA, per germline (reference sequence). CDR3: CSASPQGQEETQYF. Here the CDR3 DNA reads TGCAGTGCTAGCCCCCAGGGGCAGGAGGAGACCCAGTACTTC.

In its sample, this clonotype was seen many times. The chain couples TRBV7-2 to TRBJ1-5, with 8 bases matching TRBD1. The germline gives CDR1 SGHTA, CDR2 FQGNSA. This CDR3 is built from 16 residues. J lost 6 bases, V lost 1 base, and 8 bases had no gene match. The CDR3 DNA reads as TGTGCCAGCAGCTTAGTAGCAGGGACAGGTGCTCAGCCCCAGCATTTT. Translated, it gives CASSLVAGTGAQPQHF.

Concerning this clonotype itself: A much larger clone lies a single base off, so this may be a read error. The genes are TRBV7-2 and TRBJ1-1; D unclear. The CDR3 is 15 amino acids. The germline V gene encodes CDR1 SGHTA and CDR2 FQGNSA. The CDR3 protein is CAISLGSQINTEAFF. The CDR3 DNA is TGTGCCATCAGCTTAGGTTCGCAGATAAACACTGAAGCTTTCTTT.

The rearrangement uses TRBV6-1 and TRBJ1-2; a possible D gene is TRBD1 (5 bases). The CDR3 length is 13 residues. Trimming shortened V by 6 bases and J by 6 bases, and 14 bases separated the two germline ends. In germline, CDR1 is MNHNS, CDR2 SASEGT. The CDR3 DNA sequence: TGTGCCAGCAGCGCGGGGGTGGACGATGGCTACACCTTC. Protein sequence: CASSAGVDDGYTF.

The V gene is TRBV4-1, the J gene TRBJ1-3, with 8 bases fitting TRBD1. The CDR3 contains 16 residues. Germline CDR1 MGHRA, CDR2 YSYEKL. The V gene end was trimmed by 0 bases and the J gene end by 5 bases; junction bases not matched to a gene: 6. The CDR3 protein is CASSQDYRTGRNTIYF. The CDR3 DNA follows: TGCGCCAGCAGCCAAGATTATAGGACAGGGAGAAACACCATATATTTT.

The chain carries TRBV5-8 and TRBJ2-3; TRBD1 aligns across 12 bases. V lost 4 bases to trimming and J lost 2 bases; unmatched junction nucleotides: 5. The germline V gene has CDR1 SGHTS and CDR2 YDEGEE. This CDR3 region has 16 residues. CDR3: CASSPGQGAFTDTQYF. The CDR3 bases are TGTGCCAGCAGCCCGGGACAGGGGGCCTTCACAGATACGCAGTATTTT.